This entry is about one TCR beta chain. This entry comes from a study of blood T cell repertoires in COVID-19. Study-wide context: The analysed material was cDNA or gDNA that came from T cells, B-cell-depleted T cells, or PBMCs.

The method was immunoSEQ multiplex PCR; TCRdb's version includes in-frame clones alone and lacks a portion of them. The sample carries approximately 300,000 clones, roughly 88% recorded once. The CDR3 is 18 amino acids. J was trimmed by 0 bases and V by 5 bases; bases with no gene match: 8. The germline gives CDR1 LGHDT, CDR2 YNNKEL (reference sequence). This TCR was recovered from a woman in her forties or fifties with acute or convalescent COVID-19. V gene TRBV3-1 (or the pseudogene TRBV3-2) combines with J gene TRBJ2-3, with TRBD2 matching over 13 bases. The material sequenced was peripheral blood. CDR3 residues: CASSKGLAGATSTDTQYF. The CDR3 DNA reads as TGTGCCAGCAGCAAAGGACTAGCGGGAGCGACTAGCACAGATACGCAGTATTTT.